This passage covers 30 T cell receptor beta chains from one sample sequenced in a study of T-cell memory formation after mild COVID-19. TCRdb re-analysed the 5' RACE reads in MiXCR, keeping a single row per CDR3 protein. The table has about 320,000 distinct CDR3 sequences, roughly an eighth seen once; the top ten hold 20% to 25%. The sequencing input was PBMCs or a T cell subset sorted from them (not recorded which). These TCRs come from a man aged 18 to 29 who had mild COVID-19 (a few samples of this study predate the infection). Cell type and time point are not known.

This clonotype has at least ten counts. The chain uses TRBV7-2 and TRBJ2-3, with TRBD1 matching 7 bases. The germline V gene encodes CDR1 SGHTA and CDR2 FQGNSA. The CDR3 extends over 16 amino acids. The J segment lost 7 bases and the V segment lost 1 base, leaving 11 bases of the junction unmatched. The CDR3, as DNA: TGTGCCAGCAGCTTAGATGTGTCCAGGGGGTGGAATACGCAGTATTTT. It is translated as CASSLDVSRGWNTQYF.

The DNA of the CDR3 is TGCGCCAGCAGCCAAAAAGGAGGCGTATCGGATACGCAGTATTTT. It specifies CASSQKGGVSDTQYF. This chain joins TRBV4-1 and TRBJ2-3; D might be TRBD2 (5 bases). The CDR3 loop spans 15 amino acids. V lost 2 bases to trimming and J lost 6 bases, with 15 bases between them. CDR1 is MGHRA and CDR2 is YSYEKL in the germline V gene.

This clonotype was recorded many times. The rearrangement uses TRBV13 and TRBJ2-1; D ambiguous. V was clipped by 4 bases and J by 5 bases, with 6 bases between them. Germline V gene lookup returns CDR1 PRHDT and CDR2 FYEKMQ (reference sequence). This CDR3 spans 12 amino acids. CDR3 nucleotide sequence: TGTGCCAGCAGCTACAAAAACAATGAGCAGTTCTTC. Its translation is CASSYKNNEQFF.

The genes are TRBV19 and TRBJ1-2; 8 nucleotides match TRBD1. CDR1 is LNHDA and CDR2 is SQIVND in the germline V gene (reference sequence). The CDR3 spans 15 residues. The junction had 7 bases not matched to a gene; V was cut back by 3 bases and J by 4 bases. The CDR3 coding sequence is TGTGCCAGTAGTATTCTCCCAGGGGGCGTCTATGGCTACACCTTC. It codes for CASSILPGGVYGYTF. Complete variable domain (other parts from reference TRBV19 and TRBJ1-2): DGGITQSPKYLFRKEGQNVTLSCEQNLNHDAMYWYRQDPGQGLRLIYYSQIVNDFQKGDIAEGYSVSREKKESFPLTVTSAQKNPTAFYLCASSILPGGVYGYTFGSGTRLTVV.

There are a few counts of this clonotype. This chain uses TRBV7-3 with TRBJ2-2, with D tentatively TRBD2 (6 bases). Germline CDR1 and CDR2: SGHTA and FQGTGA. The V end lost 3 bases, the J end lost 2 bases, and 10 bases lay between the germline ends. The CDR3 is 15 residues long. The CDR3 protein is CASSFYGGNTGELFF. In nucleotides, the CDR3 is TGTGCCAGCAGCTTTTACGGGGGTAACACCGGGGAGCTGTTTTTT.

With regard to this clonotype: The DNA is left out, because the CDR3 cannot be placed on it with certainty; the CDR3 is given as TCRdb lists it. This chain links TRBV29-1 with TRBJ1-6; no check of the table's D call, TRBD1, against the DNA was made. The CDR3 has 13 amino acids, counting both end residues. From germline, CDR1 is SQVTM and CDR2 ANQGSEA. The CDR3 loop reads CSVRARVDSPLHF.

The chain joins TRBV6-2 or TRBV6-3 to TRBJ2-7, with D possibly TRBD1 on 7 matching bases. With 5 bases removed from V and 6 bases from J, the gap between germline ends came to 23 bases. This CDR3 region has 16 residues. Per the germline V gene, CDR1 is MNHEY and CDR2 is SVGEGT. In nucleotides, the CDR3 is TGTGCCAGCAGTCCCCGGGGGACAGTAGTCCCTGTCGAGCAGTACTTC. Protein: CASSPRGTVVPVEQYF.

Only a few counts were recorded for this clonotype. The chain recombines TRBV4-1 with TRBJ1-3, with D perhaps matching TRBD1 (5 bases). The V gene lost 0 bases and the J gene lost 7 bases, with 10 bases spanning the gap. The CDR3 sequence is 14 residues long. Germline assignment: CDR1 MGHRA and CDR2 YSYEKL. The CDR3 DNA follows: TGCGCCAGCAGCCAAGAGCGGGGACGGAACACCATATATTTT. The encoded protein is CASSQERGRNTIYF.

This clonotype was detected ten times or more. The chain is built from TRBV7-9 and TRBJ1-2; possibly TRBD1 for D (6 bases). CDR3 length: 18 amino acids. Looked up from germline, CDR1 is SEHNR and CDR2 is FQNEAQ (reference sequence). Deletions cut 5 bases from V and 7 bases from J, with 29 bases between. The CDR3, as DNA: TGTGCCAGCAGCAGCTTTTTAGGGGGGGGACCGTACTTGTCTGGCTACACCTTC. Encoded protein: CASSSFLGGGPYLSGYTF.

This chain links TRBV10-3 with TRBJ2-1, with TRBD2 matching over 8 bases. Looked up from germline, CDR1 is ENHRY and CDR2 is SYGVKD. The CDR3 sequence is 17 residues long. V shed 2 bases, J shed 7 bases, and the junction held 13 bases outside the gene matches. The CDR3 loop is CAISEDGGTSSANEQFF. CDR3 DNA sequence: TGTGCCATCAGTGAGGATGGGGGGACTAGTTCGGCTAATGAGCAGTTCTTC.

In its sample, this clonotype was seen many times. The rearrangement links TRBV29-1 to TRBJ2-1; TRBD2 matches at 11 bases. Germline V gene lookup returns CDR1 SQVTM and CDR2 ANQGSEA. The CDR3 contains 16 residues. With 0 bases clipped from V and 4 bases from J, the junction kept 5 bases outside the gene matches. The CDR3: CSVEDRLAGGYNEQFF. The CDR3, as DNA: TGCAGCGTTGAAGATCGGCTAGCGGGGGGTTACAATGAGCAGTTCTTC.

The V call is TRBV6-6, the J call TRBJ2-5; 12 nucleotides match TRBD2. Per germline, CDR1 MNHNY and CDR2 SVGAGI (reference sequence). There are 17 residues in the CDR3. After removal of 6 bases from V and 5 bases from J, the junction contained 13 bases not matched to a gene. The CDR3 region has the DNA TGTGCCAGCAGCCACGGGCTAGCGGGGGGGCCGGGGGAGACCCAGTACTTC. Translated: CASSHGLAGGPGETQYF.

This clonotype was counted between two and nine times. V is TRBV7-2 and J is TRBJ2-5, with unresolved D. This CDR3 is built from 15 residues. Germline values: CDR1 SGHTA, CDR2 FQGNSA. The V end lost 8 bases, the J end lost 2 bases, and 18 bases lay between the germline ends. The CDR3 protein is CASLSGPGIQETQYF. DNA for the CDR3: TGTGCCAGCCTCTCTGGTCCGGGCATACAAGAGACCCAGTACTTC. The variable domain in full, with the rest retrieved from reference TRBV7-2 and TRBJ2-5, is GAGVSQSPSNKVTEKGKDVELRCDPISGHTALYWYRQSLGQGLEFLIYFQGNSAPDKSGLPSDRFSAERTGGSVSTLTIQRTQQEDSAVYLCASLSGPGIQETQYFGPGTRLLVL.

The chain uses TRBV9 and TRBJ1-1; no firm D call. CDR3 length equals 16 residues. V was shortened by 0 bases and J by 1 base, with 13 bases between the two germline ends. Germline-derived CDR1 and CDR2 are SGDLS and YYNGEE. The CDR3 region is CASSVGVREENTEAFF. The CDR3 DNA is TGTGCCAGCAGCGTAGGGGTTCGGGAAGAGAACACTGAAGCTTTCTTT.

Only a few counts were recorded for this clonotype. CDR3 loop: CSVADRVPEAFF. CDR3 nucleotide sequence: TGCAGCGTGGCGGACAGGGTTCCTGAAGCTTTCTTT. The J gene is TRBJ1-1, the V gene TRBV29-1; 8 nucleotides agree with TRBD1. With 6 bases clipped from V and 6 bases from J, the junction kept 6 bases outside the gene matches. The CDR3 loop spans 12 amino acids. CDR1 and CDR2 (germline): SQVTM, ANQGSEA.

This chain connects TRBV18 to TRBJ1-1; D is possibly TRBD1 (5 bases). The CDR3 totals 14 residues. V lost 8 bases and J 3 bases, leaving 16 bases between the germline ends. The germline V gene has CDR1 KGHSH and CDR2 LQKENI. The DNA of the CDR3 is TGTGCCAGCACCCGGGACGGAGGGGACACTGAAGCTTTCTTT. This sequence encodes CASTRDGGDTEAFF.

This chain links TRBV7-3 with TRBJ2-1, with 9 bases fitting TRBD1. V trimming: 5 bases; J trimming: 7 bases; junction bases outside the gene matches: 9. This CDR3 region has 15 residues. In germline, CDR1 is SGHTA, CDR2 FQGTGA. Here the CDR3 reads CASSPQGALSNEQFF. CDR3 sequence (DNA): TGTGCCAGCAGCCCACAGGGGGCTCTAAGTAATGAGCAGTTCTTC.

In its sample, this clonotype was seen a few times. This rearrangement joins TRBV10-3 to TRBJ2-5; D possibly corresponds to TRBD1 (6 bases). The CDR3 totals 15 residues. Trimming shortened V by 1 base and J by 4 bases, and 13 bases separated the two germline ends. Germline CDR1 ENHRY, CDR2 SYGVKD. The CDR3 DNA reads TGTGCCATCAGTGAGTGGAGAAACAGGGTAGAGACCCAGTACTTC. Amino acids: CAISEWRNRVETQYF.

This clonotype was counted only a few times. The chain uses TRBV23-1 and TRBJ1-1; D is ambiguous. TRBV23-1 is treated as an ORF (open reading frame) with a function not yet certain. V lost 8 bases and J 6 bases, leaving 10 bases between the germline ends. This CDR3 contains 11 residues. CDR3 in amino acids: CASQPSAEAFF. In DNA, the CDR3 is TGCGCCAGCCAACCCTCCGCTGAAGCTTTCTTT.

In this sample, this clonotype turned up many times. This chain connects TRBV3-1 to TRBJ2-5; 13 bases agree with TRBD2. The CDR3 is 15 residues long. Germline trimming cut 3 bases from V and 5 bases from J; bases unmatched to any gene: 3. CDR1 and CDR2 from the germline V gene are LGHDT and YNNKEL (reference sequence). The CDR3: CASSHGLAGDETQYF. CDR3 sequence (DNA): TGTGCCAGCAGCCATGGACTAGCGGGGGACGAGACCCAGTACTTC.

This clonotype was seen only a few times. The chain recombines TRBV27 with TRBJ2-4, with TRBD2 as a possible D gene (5 bases). Germline assignment: CDR1 MNHEY and CDR2 SMNVEV (reference sequence). Trimming left V 5 bases short and J 6 bases short, with 14 bases between. This CDR3 contains 14 residues. The CDR3 DNA sequence: TGTGCCAGCAGTCAAAGGGCTGCGGGAAACATTCAGTACTTC. Translation gives CASSQRAAGNIQYF.

As for this clonotype: One end of the junction varies from germline; a read error may be responsible. This chain joins TRBV7-3 and TRBJ2-3; TRBD1 aligns across 7 bases. Per germline, CDR1 SGHTA and CDR2 FQGTGA. This CDR3 has 13 amino acids. The CDR3 spells CASSLVDGDSPHF. The CDR3 bases are TGTGCCAGCAGCTTAGTTGATGGGGACAGCCCGCATTTT.

This clonotype occurred a few times. This sequence joins TRBV4-3 and TRBJ1-2; D is undetermined. Germline CDR1 LGHNA, CDR2 YSLEER. The length of the CDR3 is 15 residues. The V gene lost 4 bases and the J gene lost 0 bases, with 12 bases spanning the gap. The CDR3 DNA sequence: TGCGCCAGCAGCCCCCAGCGTAGAGCTAACTATGGCTACACCTTC. This translates into CASSPQRRANYGYTF.

J is TRBJ1-1 and V is TRBV6-2 or TRBV6-3; D perhaps matches TRBD1 (6 bases). Between the trimmed V and J ends, which lost 6 bases and 5 bases, there was a span of 19 bases. The CDR3 extends over 15 amino acids. Germline CDR1 and CDR2: MNHEY and SVGEGT. The CDR3 region has the DNA TGTGCCAGCAGCCTGGGGGCTTCGTGGAGTACTGAAGCTTTCTTT. Its translation: CASSLGASWSTEAFF.

The chain combines TRBV19 with TRBJ1-1, with D possibly matching TRBD1 (6 bases). Deletions cut 8 bases from V and 3 bases from J, with 10 bases between. The CDR3 consists of 12 residues. Germline CDR1 is LNHDA and CDR2 is SQIVND (reference sequence). The CDR3 nucleotides read TGTGCCAGTCAAGGGGGAGACACTGAAGCTTTCTTT. It specifies CASQGGDTEAFF. The whole variable domain, filled in from reference TRBV19 and TRBJ1-1, reads DGGITQSPKYLFRKEGQNVTLSCEQNLNHDAMYWYRQDPGQGLRLIYYSQIVNDFQKGDIAEGYSVSREKKESFPLTVTSAQKNPTAFYLCASQGGDTEAFFGQGTRLTVV.

This clonotype has a handful of counts. This chain uses TRBV7-2 with TRBJ2-7; D not certain. The CDR3 has 13 amino acids. V was cut by 1 base and J by 6 bases, with 10 bases left in between. Germline V lookup: CDR1 SGHTA, CDR2 FQGNSA. The CDR3 coding sequence is TGTGCCAGCAGCTTAGGCCTAGGGCTCGAGCAGTACTTC. This codes for CASSLGLGLEQYF.

Concerning this clonotype itself: The junction does not match germline at one end; this may be a read error. The chain links TRBV12-3 or TRBV12-4 to TRBJ1-2; weak D call: TRBD1 (6 bases). CDR3 length equals 10 residues. CDR3 sequence: CASSRDRQFF. For the CDR3, the DNA is TGTGCCAGCAGCCGTGACAGGCAATTCTTC.

This clonotype was observed a handful of times. V and J are TRBV5-1 and TRBJ2-7; 8 bases fit TRBD1. This CDR3 contains 14 residues. Germline V gives CDR1 SGHRS, CDR2 YFSETQ. V shed 3 bases, J shed 6 bases, and the junction held 8 bases outside the gene matches. The CDR3 sequence is CASSWKGQDVEQYF. The CDR3 DNA sequence: TGCGCCAGCAGCTGGAAGGGACAGGACGTCGAGCAGTACTTC.

V is TRBV7-9 and J is TRBJ2-3, with 11 bases lining up with TRBD2. CDR1 and CDR2 from the germline V gene are SEHNR and FQNEAQ (reference sequence). The J segment lost 4 bases and the V segment lost 5 bases, leaving 5 bases of the junction unmatched. The CDR3 loop spans 15 amino acids. For the CDR3, the DNA is TGTGCCAGCAGCGCCCTAGCGGGGGGTTCAGATACGCAGTATTTT. Translation: CASSALAGGSDTQYF.

The genes are TRBV28 and TRBJ2-3, with 7 bases aligning to TRBD2. This CDR3 is built from 15 residues. The germline CDR1 and CDR2 sequences are MDHEN and SYDVKM. With 7 bases clipped from V and 0 bases from J, the junction kept 7 bases outside the gene matches. CDR3 region: CASNERGTSTDTQYF. DNA of the CDR3: TGTGCCAGCAACGAGCGGGGCACTAGCACAGATACGCAGTATTTT.